This is a list of T cell receptor beta chains from one sample in a study of CD8 T cells in ankylosing spondylitis. TCRdb reprocessed the 5' RACE reads via MiXCR and lists one record per CDR3 protein. Of 200,000 to 300,000 distinct CDR3 sequences listed, approximately 8.4% are singletons. The material sequenced was blood, either unsorted or a sorted T cell fraction (not recorded which). The receptors originated from a female donor with ankylosing spondylitis or in good health (not recorded which). Both conserved end residues are part of each CDR3. The D gene is left open where the match is weak. Size is omitted from some rows. Given values are once, few, many or a class for expanded clones.

V gene: TRBV20-1; J gene: TRBJ1-5; D gene: NA; clone size: many; CDR3 protein: CSTSRATQPQHF; CDR3 DNA: TGCAGCACAAGTCGAGCAACTCAGCCCCAGCATTTT
V gene: TRBV12-3/TRBV12-4; J gene: TRBJ2-4; D gene: NA; clone size: many; CDR3 protein: CASGGTKNIQYF; CDR3 DNA: TGTGCCAGCGGGGGGACCAAAAACATTCAGTACTTC
V gene: TRBV7-7; J gene: TRBJ2-5; D gene: TRBD2; clone size: many; CDR3 protein: CASSSGTSGGQETQYF; CDR3 DNA: TGTGCTAGCAGCTCCGGGACTAGCGGGGGGCAAGAGACCCAGTACTTC
V gene: TRBV7-9; J gene: TRBJ2-7; D gene: TRBD2; clone size: NA; CDR3 protein: CASSLAAGGPREQYF; CDR3 DNA: TGTGCCAGCAGCTTAGCGGCGGGAGGGCCTCGCGAGCAGTACTTC
V gene: TRBV7-9; J gene: TRBJ2-5; D gene: NA; clone size: many; CDR3 protein: CASSLELTQYF; CDR3 DNA: TGTGCCAGCAGCTTAGAATTGACCCAGTACTTC
V gene: TRBV29-1; J gene: TRBJ2-2; D gene: NA; clone size: NA; CDR3 protein: CSARDPSAGELFF; CDR3 DNA: TGCAGCGCCCGTGACCCCTCGGCCGGGGAGCTGTTTTTT
V gene: TRBV28; J gene: TRBJ2-1; D gene: NA; clone size: many; CDR3 protein: CASSPLGSGDNEQFF; CDR3 DNA: TGTGCCAGCAGCCCCCTAGGTAGCGGCGACAATGAGCAGTTCTTC
V gene: TRBV7-3; J gene: TRBJ2-1; D gene: TRBD2; clone size: many; CDR3 protein: CASSPLAGELAGGGSEQFF; CDR3 DNA: TGTGCCAGCAGCCCGCTTGCGGGTGAGCTAGCGGGAGGAGGAAGTGAGCAGTTCTTC
V gene: TRBV20-1; J gene: TRBJ2-7; D gene: TRBD2; clone size: few; CDR3 protein: CSARSPSGSSYEQYF; CDR3 DNA: TGCAGTGCTAGGTCTCCTAGCGGGAGCTCCTACGAGCAGTACTTC
V gene: TRBV5-1; J gene: TRBJ2-3; D gene: NA; clone size: many; CDR3 protein: CASSLEGRKTDTQYF; CDR3 DNA: TGCGCCAGCAGCTTGGAGGGCAGAAAAACAGATACGCAGTATTTT